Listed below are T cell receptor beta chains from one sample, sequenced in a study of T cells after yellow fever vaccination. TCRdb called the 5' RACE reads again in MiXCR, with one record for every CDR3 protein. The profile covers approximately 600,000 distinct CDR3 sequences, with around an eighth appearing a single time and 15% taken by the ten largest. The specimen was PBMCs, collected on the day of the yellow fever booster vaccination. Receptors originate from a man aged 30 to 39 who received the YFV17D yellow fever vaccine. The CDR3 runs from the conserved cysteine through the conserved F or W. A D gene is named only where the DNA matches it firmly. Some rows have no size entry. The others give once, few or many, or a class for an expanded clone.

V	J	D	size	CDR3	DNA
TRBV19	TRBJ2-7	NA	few	CDSSGQIYYEQYF	TGTGACAGTAGTGGACAGATTTACTACGAGCAGTACTTC
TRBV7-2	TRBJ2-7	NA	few	CRRSPGLSYEQYF	TGCCGACGTTCTCCGGGACTCAGCTACGAGCAGTACTTC
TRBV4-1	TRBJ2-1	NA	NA	CASSQGLARSSYNEQFF	TGCGCCAGCAGCCAAGGCTTAGCACGGAGCTCCTACAATGAGCAGTTCTTC
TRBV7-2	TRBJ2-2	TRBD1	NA	CASSPKTGTGELFF	TGTGCCAGCAGCCCGAAGACAGGGACCGGGGAGCTGTTTTTT
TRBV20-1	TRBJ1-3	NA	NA	CSARDAARNSGNTIYF	TGCAGTGCTAGAGATGCAGCCAGGAACTCTGGAAACACCATATATTTT
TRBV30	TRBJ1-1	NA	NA	CAWIQGRAFF	TGTGCCTGGATCCAGGGTCGGGCTTTCTTT
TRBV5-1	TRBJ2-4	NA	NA	CASSPTPGKENIQYF	TGCGCCAGCAGCCCAACCCCCGGAAAGGAAAACATTCAGTACTTC
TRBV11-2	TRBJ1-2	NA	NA	CASSPGLLGWGYTF	TGTGCCAGCAGCCCCGGGCTCCTTGGATGGGGCTACACCTTC
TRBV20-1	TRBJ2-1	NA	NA	CSVLQGSYNEQFF	TGCAGTGTTTTGCAGGGGTCCTACAATGAGCAGTTCTTC
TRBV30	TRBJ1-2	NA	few	CAWSRQVEGYTF	TGTGCCTGGAGTAGGCAGGTAGAAGGCTACACCTTC
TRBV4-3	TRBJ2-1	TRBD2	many	CASSLQDSGRIVNEQFF	TGCGCCAGCAGCCTACAAGATAGCGGGAGGATAGTCAATGAGCAGTTCTTC
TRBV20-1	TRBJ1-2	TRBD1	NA	CSASRGQGLNYGYTF	TGCAGTGCTAGCAGGGGGCAGGGGCTAAACTATGGCTACACCTTC
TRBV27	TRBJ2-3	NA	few	CASSSYQTGLSTDTQYF	TGTGCCAGCAGTTCCTATCAGACAGGACTTAGCACAGATACGCAGTATTTT
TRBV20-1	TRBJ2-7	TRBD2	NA	CSAEPGLETYEQYF	TGCAGTGCTGAACCGGGACTAGAGACCTACGAGCAGTACTTC
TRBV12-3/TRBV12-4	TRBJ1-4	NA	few	CASKTASATNEKLFF	TGTGCCAGCAAGACAGCAAGTGCAACTAATGAAAAACTGTTTTTT
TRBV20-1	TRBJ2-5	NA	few	CSAETDGQETQYF	TGCAGTGCGGAGACAGATGGCCAAGAGACCCAGTACTTC
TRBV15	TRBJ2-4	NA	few	CATSEDSPLAKNIQYF	TGTGCCACCAGCGAGGACAGCCCCCTAGCCAAAAACATTCAGTACTTC
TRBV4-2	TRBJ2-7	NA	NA	CASSQGESLRFEQYF	TGTGCCAGCAGCCAAGGGGAATCCCTAAGGTTCGAGCAGTACTTC
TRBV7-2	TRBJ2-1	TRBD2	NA	CASSLGLGLAHNEQFF	TGTGCCAGCAGTTTGGGTTTGGGACTAGCCCACAATGAGCAGTTCTTC
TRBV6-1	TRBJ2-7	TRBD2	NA	CASTPGLDSYEQYF	TGTGCCAGCACCCCGGGACTAGACTCCTACGAGCAGTACTTC
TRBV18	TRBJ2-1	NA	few	CASSPESPSSYNEQFF	TGTGCCAGCTCTCCGGAGTCCCCGAGCTCCTACAATGAGCAGTTCTTC
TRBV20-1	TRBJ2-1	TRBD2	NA	CSVTGLAAYNEQFF	TGCAGTGTTACGGGACTAGCGGCCTACAATGAGCAGTTCTTC
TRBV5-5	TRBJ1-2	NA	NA	CASIGGGNDYGYTF	TGTGCCAGCATCGGGGGGGGGAATGACTATGGCTACACCTTC
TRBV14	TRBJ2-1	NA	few	CASSQKAWTYNEQFF	TGTGCCAGCAGCCAGAAAGCCTGGACCTACAATGAGCAGTTCTTC
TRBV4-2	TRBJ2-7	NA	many	CASSALRYGPQGLESYEQYF	TGTGCCAGCAGCGCTCTAAGATACGGCCCTCAGGGACTTGAGTCCTACGAGCAGTACTTC
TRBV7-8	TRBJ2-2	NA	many	CASSPVTGELFF	TGTGCCAGCAGCCCAGTAACGGGGGAGCTGTTTTTT
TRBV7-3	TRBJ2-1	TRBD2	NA	CASSLGGGGLPDEQFF	TGTGCCAGCAGCTTGGGCGGGGGAGGCCTCCCCGATGAGCAGTTCTTC
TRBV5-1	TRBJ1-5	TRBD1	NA	CASSWTGNGNQPQHF	TGCGCCAGCAGCTGGACAGGGAATGGCAATCAGCCCCAGCATTTT
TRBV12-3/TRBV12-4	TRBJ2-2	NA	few	CASSLAAGSGELFF	TGTGCCAGCAGTTTAGCGGCCGGTTCCGGGGAGCTGTTTTTT
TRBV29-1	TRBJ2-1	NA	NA	CSVGALAAYNEQFF	TGCAGCGTTGGTGCACTAGCCGCCTACAATGAGCAGTTCTTC
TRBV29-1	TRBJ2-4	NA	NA	CSVERAANLLAKNIQYF	TGCAGCGTTGAAAGGGCAGCGAACTTGCTAGCCAAAAACATTCAGTACTTC
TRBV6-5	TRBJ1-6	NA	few	CASSYYGHYNSPLHF	TGTGCCAGCAGTTACTACGGTCATTATAATTCACCCCTCCACTTT
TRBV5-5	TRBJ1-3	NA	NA	CASSYGNSGNTIYF	TGTGCCAGCAGCTATGGAAACTCTGGAAACACCATATATTTT
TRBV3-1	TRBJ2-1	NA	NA	CASTSLVSNEQFF	TGTGCCAGCACCTCACTTGTCTCTAATGAGCAGTTCTTC
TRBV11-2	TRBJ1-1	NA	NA	CASRLPERGGTEAFF	TGTGCCAGCAGGCTACCTGAGCGAGGGGGCACTGAAGCTTTCTTT
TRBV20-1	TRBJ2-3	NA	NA	CSARLVLWSTDTQYF	TGCAGTGCTAGACTGGTGTTGTGGAGCACAGATACGCAGTATTTT
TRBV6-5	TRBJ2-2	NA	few	CASSYYPGLEGELFF	TGTGCCAGCAGTTACTATCCAGGGCTCGAAGGGGAGCTGTTTTTT
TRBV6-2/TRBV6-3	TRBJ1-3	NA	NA	CASRGATGGMSGNTIYF	TGTGCCAGCAGAGGGGCGACAGGCGGTATGTCGGGAAACACCATATATTTT
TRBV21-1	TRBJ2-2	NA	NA	CASSKGRWSSWGGELFF	TGTGCCAGCAGCAAAGGGCGTTGGAGCTCCTGGGGGGGGGAGCTGTTTTTT